The 27 T cell receptor beta chains listed next were all sequenced from one sample in a study of blood T cell repertoires in COVID-19. Method: immunoSEQ multiplex PCR; TCRdb's copy keeps in-frame clones and lacks some. The repertoire holds approximately 220,000 clones, with approximately 80% as singletons. Input material: PBMCs or T cells enriched from blood (not recorded which). These receptors originate from a middle-aged woman with acute COVID-19.

This chain joins TRBV29-1 and TRBJ1-5; D uncertain. The germline V gene has CDR1 SQVTM and CDR2 ANQGSEA. This CDR3 spans 12 amino acids. Trimming removed 4 bases from V and 4 bases from J, with 8 bases in between. CDR3 amino acids: CSVGQLNQPQHF. CDR3 sequence (DNA): TGCAGCGTTGGCCAGTTGAATCAGCCCCAGCATTTT.

This rearrangement joins TRBV7-9 to TRBJ2-7; 14 bases align to TRBD2. CDR1 and CDR2 from the germline V gene are SEHNR and FQNEAQ (reference sequence). J gave up 6 bases and V 4 bases, and 8 bases lay outside the gene matches. CDR3 length: 16 residues. The CDR3, as DNA: TGTGCCAGCAGCTCCTCCGGGACTAGCGGGAGTATCGAGCAGTACTTC. Protein sequence: CASSSSGTSGSIEQYF.

The rearrangement uses TRBV19 and TRBJ2-1; maybe TRBD2 (6 bases). The V gene lost 3 bases and the J gene lost 7 bases, with 13 bases spanning the gap. Germline V gene lookup returns CDR1 LNHDA and CDR2 SQIVND (reference sequence). CDR3 size: 14 residues. The CDR3 DNA is TGTGCCAGTAGTATCCTCGGGACTCCTAATGAGCAGTTCTTC. This codes for CASSILGTPNEQFF.

Written as DNA, the CDR3 is TGTGCCAGCAGCTCCGGACTAGCGGGAGTTGCAGATACGCAGTATTTT. Residues: CASSSGLAGVADTQYF. The genes are TRBV11-3 and TRBJ2-3; TRBD2 matches 13 bases. Germline lookup yields CDR1 SGHNT and CDR2 YENEEA. CDR3 length: 16 amino acids. V was pared by 4 bases and J by 4 bases, with 5 bases of the junction left unmatched.

The chain combines TRBV2 with TRBJ1-5; no firm D call. Looked up from germline, CDR1 is SNHLY and CDR2 is FYNNEI. The CDR3 has 17 residues. Trimming cost V 2 bases and J 4 bases, with 18 bases left between them. The CDR3 here is CASSEIQAISLNQPQHF. In nucleotides, the CDR3 is TGTGCCAGCAGTGAAATCCAGGCCATCAGCCTAAATCAGCCCCAGCATTTT.

This clone was counted ten times or more. Written as DNA, the CDR3 is TGTGCCAGCCGAAAATTCGGACAGGGCGGCGGTGGCTACACCTTC. It codes for CASRKFGQGGGGYTF. The V and J genes are TRBV6-5 and TRBJ1-2; TRBD1 aligns across 8 bases. The CDR3 is 15 residues long. Trimming took 8 bases from V and 7 from J; bases not matched to a gene: 15. Per germline, CDR1 MNHEY and CDR2 SVGAGI.

V and J are TRBV10-3 and TRBJ1-1; tentative D call: TRBD1 (6 bases). CDR3 length: 15 amino acids. Germline V gene data show CDR1 as ENHRY and CDR2 as SYGVKD. The V and J ends lost 3 bases and 1 base respectively, with 12 bases between them. The CDR3 DNA reads TGTGCCATCAGTGACCCAGGACAGTCGAACACTGAAGCTTTCTTT. The encoded protein is CAISDPGQSNTEAFF.

The chain couples TRBV5-6 to TRBJ2-1; 10 nucleotides align to TRBD2. Germline V CDR1 and CDR2: SGHDT, YYEEEE. This CDR3 contains 15 residues. V shed 1 base and J 9 bases; nucleotides not matched to a gene: 7. The CDR3 DNA reads TGTGCCAGCAGCTTGCAGCGGGAGGGCAAGGTTGAGCAGTTCTTC. The encoded protein is CASSLQREGKVEQFF.

The sample holds a few counts of this clone. This chain joins TRBV9 and TRBJ1-2; a possible D gene is TRBD1 (6 bases). The germline gives CDR1 SGDLS, CDR2 YYNGEE. Trimming cost V 4 bases and J 5 bases, with 18 bases left between them. The CDR3 has 15 amino acids. The CDR3: CASSPDGRGTYGYTF. The CDR3 nucleotides read TGTGCCAGCAGCCCCGATGGCAGGGGAACATATGGCTACACCTTC.

This chain uses TRBV6-4 with TRBJ2-3; D possibly corresponds to TRBD2 (6 bases). V was pared by 4 bases and J by 5 bases, with 13 bases between. CDR3 length: 14 amino acids. CDR1 is MRHNA, CDR2 SNTAGT, per germline. The CDR3 nucleotides are TGTGCCAGCAGTGTCGGGGGTCGGGGAGATACGCAGTATTTT. Protein product: CASSVGGRGDTQYF.

V gene TRBV6-5 combines with J gene TRBJ1-2; TRBD1 aligns across 8 bases. Germline CDR1 and CDR2: MNHEY and SVGAGI. The CDR3 has 14 residues. The junction had 11 bases not matched to a gene; V was cut back by 10 bases and J by 4 bases. Here the CDR3 reads CATAQGALIYGYTF. The DNA for the CDR3 is TGTGCCACCGCTCAGGGGGCGCTGATCTATGGCTACACCTTC.

This chain links TRBV7-2 with TRBJ1-1; 8 nucleotides agree with TRBD1. Per the germline V gene, CDR1 is SGHTA and CDR2 is FQGNSA. The CDR3 extends over 14 amino acids. With V trimmed by 5 bases and J by 2 bases, 4 bases remained unmatched. The CDR3 DNA is TGTGCCAGCAGCCTGACAGGGGCAAACACTGAAGCTTTCTTT. Protein: CASSLTGANTEAFF.

The chain combines TRBV5-1 with TRBJ2-7, with D hard to call. V lost 0 bases and J lost 0, with 7 bases in between. Germline CDR1 reads SGHRS; CDR2 reads YFSETQ. This CDR3 comprises 14 residues. CDR3 sequence reads: CASSLDSGSYEQYF. In DNA form, the CDR3 reads TGCGCCAGCAGCTTGGACAGTGGCTCCTACGAGCAGTACTTC.

The chain uses TRBV27 and TRBJ1-5; 7 positions agree with TRBD1. The ends lost 5 bases at V and 6 bases at J; junction bases unmatched: 7. There are 14 residues in the CDR3. Germline loops: CDR1 MNHEY, CDR2 SMNVEV (reference sequence). CDR3 sequence reads: CASSPDRVIQPQHF. The CDR3 bases are TGTGCCAGCAGTCCCGACAGGGTAATTCAGCCCCAGCATTTT.

This chain connects TRBV7-2 to TRBJ2-4; 7 bases align to TRBD2. Per germline, CDR1 SGHTA and CDR2 FQGNSA. With V trimmed by 1 base and J by 7 bases, 13 bases remained unmatched. This CDR3 is 17 amino acids long. CDR3 in amino acids: CASSLVKRSGIGNIQYF. CDR3 nucleotide sequence: TGTGCCAGCAGCTTAGTTAAAAGAAGCGGGATAGGGAACATTCAGTACTTC.

This chain joins TRBV4-2 and TRBJ2-6; D is unclear. The ends were cut back, 0 bases at V and 0 bases at J, with 6 bases in the middle. CDR1 LGHNA and CDR2 YNFKEQ come from the germline V gene. The CDR3 is 16 amino acids. CDR3 nucleotides: TGTGCCAGCAGCCAAGATAGAACCTCTGGGGCCAACGTCCTGACTTTC. The encoded protein is CASSQDRTSGANVLTF.

The chain couples TRBV5-6 to TRBJ1-2; 7 bases align to TRBD1. CDR1 is SGHDT, CDR2 YYEEEE, per germline. The V and J ends lost 3 bases and 4 bases, in that order; junction bases with no gene match: 6. The CDR3 sequence is 14 residues long. The CDR3 DNA reads as TGTGCCAGCAGCTCCCCAGGGGGGAGCTATGGCTACACCTTC. The encoded protein is CASSSPGGSYGYTF.

The V call is TRBV18, the J call TRBJ2-7; D gene ambiguous. The CDR3 totals 14 residues. Trimming left V 3 bases short and J 6 bases short, with 15 bases between. Germline CDR1 reads KGHSH; CDR2 reads LQKENI. CDR3 region: CASSPPVDLAEQYF. DNA for the CDR3: TGTGCCAGCTCACCTCCCGTCGATTTGGCCGAGCAGTACTTC.

This clone appeared once. The V and J genes are TRBV6-5 and TRBJ1-1; D is perhaps TRBD1 (5 bases). The V gene lost 8 bases and the J gene lost 4 bases, with 11 bases spanning the gap. The CDR3 is made up of 12 amino acids. Looked up from germline, CDR1 is MNHEY and CDR2 is SVGAGI. The DNA of the CDR3 is TGTGCCAGCCTGGGGGGAGCCACTGAAGCTTTCTTT. Encoded protein: CASLGGATEAFF.

This CDR3 is CASSGAAGANVLTF. CDR3 coding DNA: TGTGCCAGCAGTGGTGCAGCTGGGGCCAACGTCCTGACTTTC. The rearrangement links TRBV2 to TRBJ2-6, with D unclear. The CDR3 runs to 14 residues. With 4 bases removed from V and 2 bases from J, the gap between germline ends came to 6 bases. CDR1 is SNHLY, CDR2 FYNNEI, per germline.

The V gene is TRBV19, the J gene TRBJ2-3, with no clear D. CDR1 and CDR2 (germline): LNHDA, SQIVND (reference sequence). The V end was cut by 3 bases, the J end by 0 bases, with 25 bases between. CDR3 size: 20 residues. The CDR3 sequence: CASSILVASFVTTSTDTQYF. DNA of the CDR3: TGTGCCAGTAGTATCCTCGTAGCCTCATTCGTCACGACTAGCACAGATACGCAGTATTTT.

The sample holds one count of this clone. The chain carries TRBV27 and TRBJ2-1; 14 bases are shared with TRBD2. V lost 5 bases to trimming and J lost 3 bases; unmatched junction nucleotides: 6. Germline V gene data show CDR1 as MNHEY and CDR2 as SMNVEV (reference sequence). The length of the CDR3 is 17 residues. In DNA form, the CDR3 reads TGTGCCAGCAGTCCCCGACTAGCGGGGGGGCTCTACAATGAGCAGTTCTTC. This sequence encodes CASSPRLAGGLYNEQFF.

The chain joins TRBV5-1 to TRBJ1-3, with 8 positions matching TRBD1. Trimming took 4 bases from V and 3 from J; bases not matched to a gene: 6. Germline CDR1 reads SGHRS; CDR2 reads YFSETQ. The CDR3 is 15 residues long. In DNA form, the CDR3 reads TGCGCCAGCAGCCAGGACAGGGCGGATGGAAACACCATATATTTT. It translates to CASSQDRADGNTIYF.

The chain recombines TRBV28 with TRBJ2-2; 7 nucleotides line up with TRBD1. The CDR3 has 15 amino acids. Per germline, CDR1 MDHEN and CDR2 SYDVKM. V lost 3 bases and J lost 11; bases outside the gene matches: 12. As DNA, the CDR3 is TGTGCCAGCAGTTTTATTAGGACAGGAGAAGGAGAGCTGTTTTTT. Translating it yields CASSFIRTGEGELFF.

The chain combines TRBV30 with TRBJ2-1; D is ambiguous. The CDR3 has 11 residues. Germline V gene lookup returns CDR1 GTSNPN and CDR2 SVGIG (reference sequence). The DNA of the CDR3 is TGTGCTACATCTTACCCCCATGAGCAGTTCTTC. Translation gives CATSYPHEQFF.

Only a few counts were recorded for this clone. The chain has TRBV29-1 and TRBJ1-1; D is undetermined. This CDR3 spans 13 amino acids. Trimming cost V 0 bases and J 5 bases, with 10 bases left between them. Germline V lookup: CDR1 SQVTM, CDR2 ANQGSEA. DNA of the CDR3: TGCAGCGTTGAAGATGTCAGGAAGACTGAAGCTTTCTTT. Protein: CSVEDVRKTEAFF. Based on the CDR3 plus reference TRBV29-1 and TRBJ1-1, the full variable domain is SAVISQKPSRDICQRGTSLTIQCQVDSQVTMMFWYRQQPGQSLTLIATANQGSEATYESGFVIDKFPISRPNLTFSTLTVSNMSPEDSSIYLCSVEDVRKTEAFFGQGTRLTVV.

The rearrangement links TRBV28 to TRBJ1-2; no firm D call. The V end lost 3 bases, the J end lost 8 bases, and 10 bases lay between the germline ends. The CDR3 extends over 12 amino acids. CDR1 and CDR2 (germline): MDHEN, SYDVKM. CDR3 nucleotide sequence: TGTGCCAGCAGTTTGATGGGAGGGGGCTACACCTTC. It encodes CASSLMGGGYTF.